Each of the 20 T cell receptor beta chains below was sequenced from the same sample in a study of T-cell memory formation after mild COVID-19. Each CDR3 protein gets one entry after TCRdb re-called the 5' RACE reads with MiXCR. The sample lists hundreds of thousands of distinct CDR3 sequences, about 20% occurring once. The sample was PBMCs or a T cell subset sorted from them (not recorded which). These receptor sequences come from an adult woman who had mild COVID-19 (a few samples of this study predate the infection). Cell type and time point are not known.

This chain links TRBV7-2 with TRBJ2-5; D perhaps matches TRBD2 (5 bases). Trimming cost V 1 base and J 5 bases, with 11 bases left between them. CDR3 length: 14 residues. The germline V gene has CDR1 SGHTA and CDR2 FQGNSA. The CDR3 sequence: CASSLGGIGETQYF. CDR3 in DNA: TGTGCCAGCAGCTTAGGAGGGATCGGTGAGACCCAGTACTTC.

This clonotype was detected a few times. V gene TRBV6-2 or TRBV6-3 combines with J gene TRBJ2-3; the match to TRBD1 covers 11 bases. Germline trimming cut 6 bases from V and 4 bases from J; bases unmatched to any gene: 15. The CDR3 contains 18 residues. Germline assignment: CDR1 MNHEY and CDR2 SVGEGT. The CDR3 DNA follows: TGTGCCAGCAGGCGCCCAATCCCGGGACAGGGGGACTCAGATACGCAGTATTTT. Translated, it gives CASRRPIPGQGDSDTQYF.

The rearrangement links TRBV6-5 to TRBJ2-1, with TRBD2 identical over 8 bases. CDR1 MNHEY and CDR2 SVGAGI come from the germline V gene. J lost 8 bases, V lost 8 bases, and 17 bases had no gene match. This CDR3 is 16 amino acids long. DNA of the CDR3: TGTGCCAGCTCAATCGGAGTTTTAGCGGGGAATTATGAGCAGTTCTTC. It translates to CASSIGVLAGNYEQFF.

There are a few counts of this clonotype. V gene TRBV20-1 combines with J gene TRBJ1-2; D gene uncertain. Germline V lookup: CDR1 DFQATT, CDR2 SNEGSKA (reference sequence). The germline V and J ends were trimmed by 4 bases and 3 bases, with 21 bases remaining between them. The CDR3 consists of 16 residues. Here the CDR3 reads CSAKGTFEVAYYGYTF. The CDR3 bases are TGCAGTGCTAAGGGCACCTTTGAAGTAGCCTACTATGGCTACACCTTC.

This chain connects TRBV4-1 to TRBJ2-6; 9 nucleotides match TRBD1. The CDR3 has 18 amino acids. Germline V gene lookup returns CDR1 MGHRA and CDR2 YSYEKL. The ends lost 3 bases at V and 0 bases at J; junction bases unmatched: 6. The CDR3 DNA is TGCGCCAGCAGCCAGACCGGGACAGGGCCCTCTGGGGCCAACGTCCTGACTTTC. It specifies CASSQTGTGPSGANVLTF.

This sequence joins TRBV7-6 and TRBJ1-4; no clear D gene. Germline lookup yields CDR1 SGHVS and CDR2 FNYEAQ. The V gene lost 5 bases and the J gene lost 8 bases, with 15 bases spanning the gap. The CDR3 runs 14 residues. The DNA for the CDR3 is TGTGCCAGCAGCCTGGACGGCGATGAGGAAAAACTGTTTTTT. Translating it yields CASSLDGDEEKLFF.

This chain uses TRBV7-6 with TRBJ2-5; 8 bases line up with TRBD1. The J segment lost 5 bases and the V segment lost 3 bases, leaving 8 bases of the junction unmatched. The CDR3 has 15 residues. Germline lookup yields CDR1 SGHVS and CDR2 FNYEAQ. This chain's CDR3 is CASSLLTGVRETQYF. The CDR3 DNA reads as TGTGCCAGCAGCTTGTTGACAGGGGTCCGGGAGACCCAGTACTTC.

This clonotype was recorded a few times. This chain joins TRBV27 and TRBJ2-7; 10 bases match TRBD2. Germline trimming cut 8 bases from V and 0 bases from J; bases unmatched to any gene: 4. The germline gives CDR1 MNHEY, CDR2 SMNVEV (reference sequence). This CDR3 comprises 14 residues. CDR3 region: CASRLAGSSYEQYF. Written as DNA, the CDR3 is TGTGCCAGCCGACTAGCGGGTAGCTCCTACGAGCAGTACTTC.

As DNA, the CDR3 is TGTGCCAGCAGCTTCCCTTTGGTCGGCCGGTCCACCTTC. It codes for CASSFPLVGRSTF. The chain is built from TRBV5-6 and TRBJ1-2; the D is unclear. Germline CDR1 reads SGHDT; CDR2 reads YYEEEE. The CDR3 has 13 residues. Between the trimmed V and J ends, which lost 2 bases and 13 bases, there was a span of 18 bases.

The chain has TRBV5-1 and TRBJ1-1; D is unresolved. From germline, CDR1 is SGHRS and CDR2 YFSETQ. The germline V and J ends were trimmed by 3 bases and 3 bases, with 12 bases remaining between them. The CDR3 contains 14 residues. CDR3 nucleotide sequence: TGCGCCAGCAGCTCCCGGTACTCGGACACTGAAGCTTTCTTT. It is translated as CASSSRYSDTEAFF.

The gene calls are TRBV18 and TRBJ2-7; the D is unclear. CDR1 and CDR2 (germline): KGHSH, LQKENI. Trimming took off 3 bases at V and 5 bases at J, with 8 bases between the two ends. CDR3 length equals 12 residues. The CDR3 region is CASSPNSNEQYF. In DNA form, the CDR3 reads TGTGCCAGCTCACCGAATTCAAACGAGCAGTACTTC. The full variable domain, in which reference TRBV18 and TRBJ2-7 provide the parts outside the CDR3, is NAGVMQNPRHLVRRRGQEARLRCSPMKGHSHVYWYRQLPEEGLKFMVYLQKENIIDESGMPKERFSAEFPKEGPSILRIQQVVRGDSAAYFCASSPNSNEQYFGPGTRLTVT.

This clonotype was found a few times. This sequence joins TRBV5-4 and TRBJ2-3, with D maybe TRBD2 (6 bases). The length of the CDR3 is 16 residues. Germline V gene data show CDR1 as SGHNT and CDR2 as YYREEE (reference sequence). V lost 1 base and J 5 bases, leaving 17 bases between the germline ends. As DNA, the CDR3 is TGTGCCAGCAGCTTGAGTAGCGGAGGAAGCTTAGATACGCAGTATTTT. This translates into CASSLSSGGSLDTQYF.

This clonotype has only a few counts. The chain combines TRBV27 with TRBJ2-1; D is ambiguous. V lost 1 base, J lost 0 bases, and 13 bases lay in between. This CDR3 spans 17 amino acids. The germline CDR1 and CDR2 sequences are MNHEY and SMNVEV (reference sequence). The CDR3 sequence: CASSLLGYSISYNEQFF. As DNA, the CDR3 is TGTGCCAGCAGTTTATTGGGCTACTCGATCTCCTACAATGAGCAGTTCTTC.

The V and J genes are TRBV7-2 and TRBJ1-4; D might be TRBD1 (5 bases). Germline CDR1 SGHTA, CDR2 FQGNSA. CDR3 length: 18 amino acids. With 4 bases removed from V and 2 bases from J, the gap between germline ends came to 20 bases. In DNA form, the CDR3 reads TGTGCCAGCAGCTCCCGGGGGGGAGTCGAGGTCACTAATGAAAAACTGTTTTTT. The encoded protein is CASSSRGGVEVTNEKLFF. Complete variable domain (other parts from reference TRBV7-2 and TRBJ1-4): GAGVSQSPSNKVTEKGKDVELRCDPISGHTALYWYRQSLGQGLEFLIYFQGNSAPDKSGLPSDRFSAERTGGSVSTLTIQRTQQEDSAVYLCASSSRGGVEVTNEKLFFGSGTQLSVL.

This clonotype was counted only a few times. V and J are TRBV7-2 and TRBJ2-7, with D perhaps matching TRBD2 (6 bases). In germline, CDR1 is SGHTA, CDR2 FQGNSA. The CDR3 has 16 amino acids. V lost 5 bases and J lost 1, with 18 bases in between. DNA for the CDR3: TGTGCCAGCAGCATCGCTACCGGGACTCGTTCCTACGAGCAGTACTTC. Its translation is CASSIATGTRSYEQYF.

This clonotype was detected a few times. The rearrangement links TRBV19 to TRBJ2-2, with 9 bases matching TRBD1. The CDR3 consists of 15 residues. J gave up 6 bases and V 6 bases, and 8 bases lay outside the gene matches. Germline values: CDR1 LNHDA, CDR2 SQIVND (reference sequence). The CDR3 sequence: CASSNRGLVSGELFF. DNA for the CDR3: TGTGCCAGTAGCAACAGGGGGCTCGTATCCGGGGAGCTGTTTTTT. The full variable domain, in which reference TRBV19 and TRBJ2-2 provide the parts outside the CDR3, is DGGITQSPKYLFRKEGQNVTLSCEQNLNHDAMYWYRQDPGQGLRLIYYSQIVNDFQKGDIAEGYSVSREKKESFPLTVTSAQKNPTAFYLCASSNRGLVSGELFFGEGSRLTVL.

This clonotype was recorded many times. The V gene is TRBV5-1, the J gene TRBJ2-7, with 10 bases lining up with TRBD1. Trimming took 4 bases from V and 5 from J; bases not matched to a gene: 12. There are 16 residues in the CDR3. Germline CDR1 reads SGHRS; CDR2 reads YFSETQ. The chain's CDR3 is CASSPDSPGTGDEQYF. The CDR3 DNA reads as TGCGCCAGCAGCCCGGACAGTCCCGGGACAGGGGACGAGCAGTACTTC.

The gene calls are TRBV29-1 and TRBJ2-3; D gene uncertain. Per germline, CDR1 SQVTM and CDR2 ANQGSEA. Trimming cost V 8 bases and J 2 bases, with 14 bases left between them. This CDR3 is 13 amino acids long. The CDR3, as DNA: TGCAGCACCCGGGCCGTCTCCACAGATACGCAGTATTTT. Protein: CSTRAVSTDTQYF.

This clonotype was counted only a few times. The chain is built from TRBV3-1 and TRBJ2-2, with a possible D match to TRBD2 (6 bases). Looked up from germline, CDR1 is LGHDT and CDR2 is YNNKEL (reference sequence). Trimming shortened V by 5 bases and J by 3 bases, and 10 bases separated the two germline ends. The CDR3 extends over 14 amino acids. CDR3 sequence (DNA): TGTGCCAGCAGCAAGGGACTCTACACCGGGGAGCTGTTTTTT. This gives the protein CASSKGLYTGELFF.

The table lists this clonotype with a few counts. This sequence joins TRBV29-1 and TRBJ2-1, with 11 bases matching TRBD2. The CDR3 extends over 14 amino acids. The junction had 5 bases not matched to a gene; V was cut back by 1 base and J by 9 bases. From germline, CDR1 is SQVTM and CDR2 ANQGSEA. The CDR3 DNA follows: TGCAGCGTTGAAGTCCGGCTAGCGGGGGGTGAGCAGTTCTTC. It codes for CSVEVRLAGGEQFF.